These 9 T cell receptor beta chains were sequenced from one sample in a study of vaccination effects on CD4 cells after COVID-19. No antigen is known for these receptors. Sequencing used immunoSEQ multiplex PCR; TCRdb keeps in-frame clones, though not all of them. The sample lists 45,000 to 65,000 clones; less than 80% were seen once. The authors isolated CD4+ T cells after about 10 days of culture. Participants were given two doses of BNT162b2 or mRNA-1273 vaccine. The source material was CD4+ T cells from PBMCs cultured without peptide, sampled after COVID-19 vaccination. The origin of the receptors is a human donor who received a COVID-19 vaccine.

This clone was seen a few times. The chain uses TRBV19 and TRBJ1-3; D gene unclear. Trimming shortened V by 1 base and J by 7 bases, and 11 bases separated the two germline ends. Germline-derived CDR1 and CDR2 are LNHDA and SQIVND (reference sequence). The CDR3 contains 14 residues. The chain's CDR3 is CASSIGARGNTIYF. As DNA, the CDR3 is TGTGCCAGTAGTATAGGGGCCCGAGGGAACACCATATATTTT.

The chain recombines TRBV5-6 with TRBJ2-6; D is uncertain. V was clipped by 3 bases and J by 0 bases, with 7 bases between them. Germline loops: CDR1 SGHDT, CDR2 YYEEEE. This CDR3 is built from 15 residues. The CDR3 sequence is CASSSLNSGANVLTF. The CDR3 DNA sequence: TGTGCCAGCAGCTCCTTAAACTCTGGGGCCAACGTCCTGACTTTC.

The J gene is TRBJ1-6, the V gene TRBV7-8; no firm D call. The ends were cut back, 1 base at V and 9 bases at J, with 7 bases in the middle. This CDR3 has 13 residues. Germline lookup yields CDR1 SGHVS and CDR2 FQNEAQ. The CDR3 DNA sequence: TGTGCCAGCAGCTTAGGCGAAAGTTCACCCCTCCACTTT. It codes for CASSLGESSPLHF.

The gene calls are TRBV6-1 and TRBJ2-3; 10 nucleotides agree with TRBD1. Germline lookup yields CDR1 MNHNS and CDR2 SASEGT. The trim removed 5 bases at V and 13 bases at J, leaving 12 bases unmatched. The CDR3 runs 14 residues. The CDR3 DNA reads TGTGCCAGCAGTCCAAGACAGGGGGCGCAGCAAGAGTATTTT. Amino acid sequence: CASSPRQGAQQEYF.

The chain is built from TRBV12-3 or TRBV12-4 and TRBJ2-7, with a weak D call TRBD2 (7 bases). CDR3 length: 12 amino acids. V lost 7 bases to trimming and J lost 7 bases, with 14 bases between them. CDR3 DNA: TGTGCCAGCACCCGGGGGGCGGGTGAGCAGTACTTC. Its translation is CASTRGAGEQYF.

This clone was detected a few times. The rearrangement uses TRBV5-5 and TRBJ1-3, with no clear D. In germline, CDR1 is SGHKS, CDR2 YYEKEE (reference sequence). The CDR3 has 16 amino acids. Trimming left V 6 bases short and J 1 base short, with 17 bases between. This CDR3 is CASTTSVVESGNTIYF. The CDR3, as DNA: TGTGCCAGCACCACGAGCGTAGTGGAATCTGGAAACACCATATATTTT. The complete variable domain, with remaining parts taken from reference TRBV5-5 and TRBJ1-3, reads DAGVTQSPTHLIKTRGQQVTLRCSPISGHKSVSWYQQVLGQGPQFIFQYYEKEERGRGNFPDRFSARQFPNYSSELNVNALLLGDSALYLCASTTSVVESGNTIYFGEGSWLTVV.

This chain joins TRBV30 and TRBJ2-3; D is tentatively TRBD1 or TRBD2 (5 bases each). This CDR3 region has 14 residues. From germline, CDR1 is GTSNPN and CDR2 SVGIG (reference sequence). The CDR3 loop reads CGVRDPRFPDTQYF. CDR3 DNA sequence: TGTGGGGTCCGGGACCCACGCTTCCCAGATACGCAGTATTTT.

This rearrangement joins TRBV6-2 or TRBV6-3 to TRBJ2-3; 14 nucleotides agree with TRBD2. This CDR3 is built from 17 residues. Germline CDR1 is MNHEY and CDR2 is SVGEGT. Germline trimming cut 4 bases from V and 4 bases from J; bases unmatched to any gene: 7. In DNA form, the CDR3 reads TGTGCCAGCAGTTCGTTAAGACTAGCGGGGGGGGCAGATACGCAGTATTTT. Translated: CASSSLRLAGGADTQYF.

This clone has only one observation. The rearrangement links TRBV21-1 to TRBJ2-2; TRBD2 was called by the table and not checked on the DNA. TRBV21-1 is noted as a pseudogene. The CDR3 consists of 18 residues. The CDR3 nucleotides read TGTGCCAGCAGCAGATCCCCTAGCGGGAGGGCCGACACCGGGGAGCTGTTTTTT. Protein product: CASSRSPSGRADTGELFF.